Listed below are T cell receptor beta chains from one sample, sequenced in a study of shared clonotypes between healthy human individuals. This table comes from immunoSEQ multiplex PCR, and its TCRdb copy is limited to in-frame clones, with some not included. The sample has under 2,000,000 clones; around 96% are singletons. The material sequenced was naive CD8+ T cells sorted from blood. Receptors were obtained from a man between 18 and 35 years old in good health. Both conserved end residues are part of each CDR3. The order of the fields is D gene, clone size, J gene, V gene, CDR3 DNA, CDR3 protein. D genes are given only for firm matches. A row's size may be missing; if present it is once, few, many or a size class.

NA,NA,TRBJ1-2,TRBV5-4,TGTGCCAGTGGCCTACAGGTTAACTATGGCTACACCTTC,CASGLQVNYGYTF
TRBD1,NA,TRBJ2-7,TRBV28,TGTGCCAGCAGCCCGACAGGGGAGGCCTACGAGCAGTACTTC,CASSPTGEAYEQYF
TRBD2,NA,TRBJ2-1,TRBV6-5,TGTGCCAGCAGTTGGACTAGCGGACACAATGAGCAGTTCTTC,CASSWTSGHNEQFF
NA,NA,TRBJ1-1,TRBV7-8,TGTGCCAGCAGCCCTCCAGGGGCAGGGATGAACACTGAAGCTTTCTTT,CASSPPGAGMNTEAFF
NA,once,TRBJ1-3,TRBV7-9,TGTGCCAGCAGCGATGGGGACACCGGAAACACCATATATTTT,CASSDGDTGNTIYF
NA,NA,TRBJ1-6,TRBV27,TGTGCCAGCAGTCACTTCACACCTTTGCCGGCCCTCCACTTT,CASSHFTPLPALHF
TRBD2,NA,TRBJ2-7,TRBV5-1,TGCGCCAGCAGCTGGACTAGCGCTGGCTACGAGCAGTACTTC,CASSWTSAGYEQYF
TRBD1,NA,TRBJ1-4,TRBV30,TGTGCCTGTTCCAGGACAGGGTTGGATGAAAAACTGTTTTTT,CACSRTGLDEKLFF
TRBD2,NA,TRBJ2-7,TRBV4-1,TGCGCCAGCAGCCAAAGACTAGCGGGGGCCTTCTACGAGCAGTACTTC,CASSQRLAGAFYEQYF
TRBD1,once,TRBJ2-7,TRBV5-6,TGTGCCAGCAGCTTGGAAGGGACAGGGGTGTATGAGCAGTACTTC,CASSLEGTGVYEQYF
NA,NA,TRBJ1-6,TRBV4-1,TGCGCCAGCAGCCAAGAATCGCGGGGAGAATCACCCCTCCACTTT,CASSQESRGESPLHF
TRBD2,NA,TRBJ2-5,TRBV5-6,TGTGCCAGCAGCACGGGACTAGCGGGAGTTGAGACCCAGTACTTC,CASSTGLAGVETQYF
NA,NA,TRBJ2-7,TRBV19,TGTGCCAGCCAGAGGGGACCCGGCGACGAGCAGTACTTC,CASQRGPGDEQYF